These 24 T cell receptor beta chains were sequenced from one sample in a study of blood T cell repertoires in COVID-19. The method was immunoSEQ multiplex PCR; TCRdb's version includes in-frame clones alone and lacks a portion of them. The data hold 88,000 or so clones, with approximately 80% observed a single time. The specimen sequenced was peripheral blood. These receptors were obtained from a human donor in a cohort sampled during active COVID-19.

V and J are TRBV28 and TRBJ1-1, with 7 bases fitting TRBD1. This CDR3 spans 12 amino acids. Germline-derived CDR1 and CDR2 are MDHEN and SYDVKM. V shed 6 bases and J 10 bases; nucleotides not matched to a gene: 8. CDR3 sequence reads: CASSFQGVGAFF. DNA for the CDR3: TGTGCCAGCAGCTTCCAGGGGGTTGGAGCTTTCTTT. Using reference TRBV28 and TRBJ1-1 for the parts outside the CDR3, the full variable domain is DVKVTQSSRYLVKRTGEKVFLECVQDMDHENMFWYRQDPGLGLRLIYFSYDVKMKEKGDIPEGYSVSREKKERFSLILESASTNQTSMYLCASSFQGVGAFFGQGTRLTVV.

CDR3 sequence reads: CASRGGLAGSYNEQFF. For the CDR3, the DNA is TGTGCCAGTAGAGGAGGACTAGCGGGATCCTACAATGAGCAGTTCTTC. The chain combines TRBV19 with TRBJ2-1; 12 positions match TRBD2. Unmatched junction bases numbered 4, after V lost 6 bases and J lost 1 base. CDR1 LNHDA and CDR2 SQIVND come from the germline V gene (reference sequence). The CDR3 length is 16 residues.

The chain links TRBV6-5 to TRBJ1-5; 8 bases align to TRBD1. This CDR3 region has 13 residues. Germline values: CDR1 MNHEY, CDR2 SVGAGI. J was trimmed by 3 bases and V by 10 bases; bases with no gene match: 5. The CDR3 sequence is CANGQGNNQPQHF. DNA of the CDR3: TGTGCCAACGGACAGGGCAACAATCAGCCCCAGCATTTT.

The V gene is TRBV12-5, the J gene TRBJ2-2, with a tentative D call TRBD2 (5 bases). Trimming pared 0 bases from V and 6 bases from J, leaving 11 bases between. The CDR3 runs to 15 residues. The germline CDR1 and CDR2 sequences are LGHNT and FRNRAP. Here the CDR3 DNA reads TGTGCTAGTGGTTTGGTACACTCCGGGGCCGGGGAGCTGTTTTTT. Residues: CASGLVHSGAGELFF.

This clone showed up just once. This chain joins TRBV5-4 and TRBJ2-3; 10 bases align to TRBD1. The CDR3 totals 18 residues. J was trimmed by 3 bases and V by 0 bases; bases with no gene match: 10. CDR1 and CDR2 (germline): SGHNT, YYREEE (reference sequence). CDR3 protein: CASSLGDRGLGGTDTQYF. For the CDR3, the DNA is TGTGCCAGCAGCTTGGGAGACAGGGGGCTAGGGGGGACAGATACGCAGTATTTT. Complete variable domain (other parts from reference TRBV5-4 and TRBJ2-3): ETGVTQSPTHLIKTRGQQVTLRCSSQSGHNTVSWYQQALGQGPQFIFQYYREEENGRGNFPPRFSGLQFPNYSSELNVNALELDDSALYLCASSLGDRGLGGTDTQYFGPGTRLTVL.

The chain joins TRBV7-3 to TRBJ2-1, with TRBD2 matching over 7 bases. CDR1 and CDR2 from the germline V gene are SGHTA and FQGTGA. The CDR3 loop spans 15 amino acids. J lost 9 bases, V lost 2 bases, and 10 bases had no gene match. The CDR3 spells CASSLFLGEGAEQFF. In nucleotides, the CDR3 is TGTGCCAGCAGCTTATTTTTGGGGGAGGGAGCTGAGCAGTTCTTC.

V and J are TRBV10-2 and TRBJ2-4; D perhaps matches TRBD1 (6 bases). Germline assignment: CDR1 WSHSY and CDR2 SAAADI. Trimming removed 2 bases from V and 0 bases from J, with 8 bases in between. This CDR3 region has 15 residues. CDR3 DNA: TGCGCCAGCAGTGAGGGACAGTTAGCCAAAAACATTCAGTACTTC. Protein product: CASSEGQLAKNIQYF.

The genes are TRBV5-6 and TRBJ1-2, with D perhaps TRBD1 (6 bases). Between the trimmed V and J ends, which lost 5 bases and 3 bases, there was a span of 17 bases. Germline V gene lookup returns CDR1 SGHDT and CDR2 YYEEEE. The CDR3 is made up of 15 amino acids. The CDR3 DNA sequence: TGTGCCAGCAGGCCGGGACACATCCTCCACTATGGCTACACCTTC. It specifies CASRPGHILHYGYTF. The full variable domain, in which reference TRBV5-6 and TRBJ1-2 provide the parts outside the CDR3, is DAGVTQSPTHLIKTRGQQVTLRCSPKSGHDTVSWYQQALGQGPQFIFQYYEEEERQRGNFPDRFSGHQFPNYSSELNVNALLLGDSALYLCASRPGHILHYGYTFGSGTRLTVV.

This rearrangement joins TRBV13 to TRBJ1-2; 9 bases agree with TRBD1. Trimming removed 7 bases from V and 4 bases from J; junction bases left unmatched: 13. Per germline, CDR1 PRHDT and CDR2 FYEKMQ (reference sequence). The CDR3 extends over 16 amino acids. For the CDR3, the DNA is TGTGCCAGCACCCCCGGGACAGGGTCACCCCTCTATGGCTACACCTTC. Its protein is CASTPGTGSPLYGYTF. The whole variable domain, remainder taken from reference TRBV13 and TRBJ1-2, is AAGVIQSPRHLIKEKRETATLKCYPIPRHDTVYWYQQGPGQDPQFLISFYEKMQSDKGSIPDRFSAQQFSDYHSELNMSSLELGDSALYFCASTPGTGSPLYGYTFGSGTRLTVV.

The CDR3 loop reads CASSLGIVPGNGYTF. The CDR3 DNA sequence: TGTGCCAGCAGCTTGGGTATCGTCCCAGGGAATGGCTACACCTTC. The chain combines TRBV5-5 with TRBJ1-2; D perhaps matches TRBD1 (5 bases). V lost 0 bases and J lost 6, with 15 bases in between. Germline V gene sequence: CDR1 SGHKS, CDR2 YYEKEE (reference sequence). The CDR3 length is 15 residues.

CDR3 sequence: CASRFLGGDGNTIYF. In DNA form, the CDR3 reads TGTGCCAGCAGATTCTTAGGGGGAGACGGAAACACCATATATTTT. This chain uses TRBV7-9 with TRBJ1-3; a possible D gene is TRBD1 (6 bases). This CDR3 has 15 amino acids. With 6 bases removed from V and 4 bases from J, the gap between germline ends came to 16 bases. Germline CDR1 and CDR2: SEHNR and FQNEAQ (reference sequence).

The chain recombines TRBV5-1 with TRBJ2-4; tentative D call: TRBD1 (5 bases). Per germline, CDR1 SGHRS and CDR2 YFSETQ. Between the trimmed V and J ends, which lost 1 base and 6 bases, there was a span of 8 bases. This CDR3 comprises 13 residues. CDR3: CASSLLQGNIQYF. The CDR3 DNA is TGCGCCAGCAGCTTGCTGCAGGGAAACATTCAGTACTTC.

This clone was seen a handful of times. DNA for the CDR3: TGCGCCAGCAGACCGGGACTAGCAACGAATGAGCAGTTCTTC. Translated: CASRPGLATNEQFF. The genes are TRBV10-2 and TRBJ2-1; 9 bases are a match to TRBD2. V was clipped by 6 bases and J by 7 bases; unmatched bases: 7. Germline V gene data show CDR1 as WSHSY and CDR2 as SAAADI. The CDR3 runs to 14 residues.

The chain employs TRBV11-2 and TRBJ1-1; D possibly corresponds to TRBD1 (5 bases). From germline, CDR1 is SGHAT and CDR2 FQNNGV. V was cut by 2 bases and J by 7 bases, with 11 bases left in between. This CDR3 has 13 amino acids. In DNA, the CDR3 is TGTGCCAGCAGCTTAACGGGGGGGGATGAAGCTTTCTTT. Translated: CASSLTGGDEAFF.

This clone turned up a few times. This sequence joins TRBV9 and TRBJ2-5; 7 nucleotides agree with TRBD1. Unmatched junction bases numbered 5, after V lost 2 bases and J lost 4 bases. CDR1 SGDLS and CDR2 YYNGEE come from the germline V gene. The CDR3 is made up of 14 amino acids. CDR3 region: CASSVTGDGETQYF. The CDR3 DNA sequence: TGTGCCAGCAGCGTTACAGGGGACGGAGAGACCCAGTACTTC.

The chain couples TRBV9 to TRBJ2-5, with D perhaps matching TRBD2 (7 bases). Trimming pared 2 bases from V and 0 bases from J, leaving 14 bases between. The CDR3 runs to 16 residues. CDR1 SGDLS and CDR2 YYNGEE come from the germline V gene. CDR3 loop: CASSVAGGGHQETQYF. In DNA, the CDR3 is TGTGCCAGCAGCGTCGCGGGCGGGGGCCACCAAGAGACCCAGTACTTC.

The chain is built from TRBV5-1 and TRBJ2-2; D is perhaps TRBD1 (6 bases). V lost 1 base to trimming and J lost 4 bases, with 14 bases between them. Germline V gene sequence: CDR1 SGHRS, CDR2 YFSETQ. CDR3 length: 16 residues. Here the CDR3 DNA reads TGCGCCAGCAGCTTGAGTACAGGGAGAGGCACCGGGGAGCTGTTTTTT. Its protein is CASSLSTGRGTGELFF.

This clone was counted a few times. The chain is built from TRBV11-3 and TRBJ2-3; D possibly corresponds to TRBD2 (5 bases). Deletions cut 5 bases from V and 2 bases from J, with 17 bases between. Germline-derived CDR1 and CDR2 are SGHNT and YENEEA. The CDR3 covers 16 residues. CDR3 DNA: TGTGCCAGCAGCCCTCAACTAGGTGGGGTCACAGATACGCAGTATTTT. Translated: CASSPQLGGVTDTQYF.

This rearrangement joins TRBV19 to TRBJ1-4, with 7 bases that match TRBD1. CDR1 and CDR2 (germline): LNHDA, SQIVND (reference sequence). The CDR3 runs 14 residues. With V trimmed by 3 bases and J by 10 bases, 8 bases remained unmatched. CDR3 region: CASSMDRPDGKLFF. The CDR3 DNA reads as TGTGCCAGTAGTATGGACAGGCCTGACGGAAAACTGTTTTTT.

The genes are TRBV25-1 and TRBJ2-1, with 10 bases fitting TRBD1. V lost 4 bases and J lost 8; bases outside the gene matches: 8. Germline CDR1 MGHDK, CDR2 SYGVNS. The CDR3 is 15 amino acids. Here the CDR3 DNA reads TGTGCCAGCAGTGCTCGGGGACAGGGGTGGGATGAGCAGTTCTTC. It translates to CASSARGQGWDEQFF. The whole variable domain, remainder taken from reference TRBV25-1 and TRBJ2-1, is EADIYQTPRYLVIGTGKKITLECSQTMGHDKMYWYQQDPGMELHLIHYSYGVNSTEKGDLSSESTVSRIRTEHFPLTLESARPSHTSQYLCASSARGQGWDEQFFGPGTRLTVL.

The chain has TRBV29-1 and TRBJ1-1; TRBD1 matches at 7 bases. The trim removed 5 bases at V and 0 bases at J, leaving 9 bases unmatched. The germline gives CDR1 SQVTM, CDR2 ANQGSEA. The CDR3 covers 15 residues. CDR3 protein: CSVPKEGQMNTEAFF. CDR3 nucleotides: TGCAGCGTTCCAAAAGAGGGACAGATGAACACTGAAGCTTTCTTT.

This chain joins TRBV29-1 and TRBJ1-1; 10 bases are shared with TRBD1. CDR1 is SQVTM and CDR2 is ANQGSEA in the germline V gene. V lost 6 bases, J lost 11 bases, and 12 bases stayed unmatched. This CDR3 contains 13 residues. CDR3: CSVRTGGDSSAFF. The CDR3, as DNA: TGCAGCGTAAGGACAGGGGGTGACAGCAGCGCTTTCTTT.

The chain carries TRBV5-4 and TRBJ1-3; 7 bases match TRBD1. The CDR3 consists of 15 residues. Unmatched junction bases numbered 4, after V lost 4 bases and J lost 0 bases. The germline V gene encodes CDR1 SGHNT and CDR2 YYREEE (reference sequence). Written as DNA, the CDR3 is TGTGCCAGCAGCACCGGGACAGTCTCTGGAAACACCATATATTTT. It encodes CASSTGTVSGNTIYF.

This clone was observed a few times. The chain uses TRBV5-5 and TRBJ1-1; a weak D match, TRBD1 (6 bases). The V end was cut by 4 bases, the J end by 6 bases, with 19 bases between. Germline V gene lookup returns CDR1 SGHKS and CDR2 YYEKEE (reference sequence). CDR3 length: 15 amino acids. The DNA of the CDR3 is TGTGCCAGCAGCCCCCGGGCAGGGGATTCGGCTGAAGCTTTCTTT. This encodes CASSPRAGDSAEAFF.